The clone carrying this T cell receptor (beta chain) came up once. Its antigen is not identified. This CDR3 is built from 17 residues. CDR1 is MNHGY and CDR2 is SAAAGT in the germline V gene. V lost 2 bases to trimming and J lost 5 bases; unmatched junction nucleotides: 10. The sample originates from a study of cytomegalovirus exposure and HLA in healthy donors. General observations from the study: A missense variant in DCLRE1C was later tied to TCR beta V- and J-gene trimming.

The donors (healthy individuals) were bone marrow donors. 60 Vbeta and 13 Jbeta primers were used in PCR. Only in-frame clones appear in the TCRdb table, and some are missing; sequencing was by immunoSEQ multiplex PCR. The sample holds 110,000 or so clones; about 80% are singletons and the top ten take about 12%. The rearrangement uses TRBV6-8 and TRBJ2-2; 8 bases are a match to TRBD1. The sequence was collected from a woman aged 40-49 years in good health and CMV-seropositive. Material: PBMCs. CDR3 in amino acids: CASSYPQTGVRTGELFF. In nucleotides, the CDR3 is TGTGCCAGCAGTTACCCCCAGACAGGGGTAAGGACCGGGGAGCTGTTTTTT.